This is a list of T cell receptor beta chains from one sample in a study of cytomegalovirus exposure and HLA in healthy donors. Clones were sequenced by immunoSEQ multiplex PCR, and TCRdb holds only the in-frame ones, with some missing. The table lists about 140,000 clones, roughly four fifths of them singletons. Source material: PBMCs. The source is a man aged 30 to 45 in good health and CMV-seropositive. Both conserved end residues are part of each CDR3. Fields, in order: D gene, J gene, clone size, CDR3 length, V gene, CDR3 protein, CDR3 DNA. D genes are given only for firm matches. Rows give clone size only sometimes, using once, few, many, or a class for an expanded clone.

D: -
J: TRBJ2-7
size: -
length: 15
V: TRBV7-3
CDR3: CASDKRTGSSYEQYF
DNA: TGTGCCAGCGATAAAAGGACTGGCAGCTCCTACGAGCAGTACTTC

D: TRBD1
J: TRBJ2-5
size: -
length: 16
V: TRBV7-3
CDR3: CASSLSGDRVQETQYF
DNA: TGTGCCAGCAGCTTATCGGGCGACAGGGTCCAAGAGACCCAGTACTTC

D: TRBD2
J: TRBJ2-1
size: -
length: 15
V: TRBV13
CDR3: CASSLGLAGTNEQFF
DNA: TGTGCCAGCAGCTTAGGGCTAGCGGGAACCAATGAGCAGTTCTTC

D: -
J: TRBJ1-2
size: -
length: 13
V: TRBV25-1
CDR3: CASRSGGGYGYTF
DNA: TGTGCCAGCAGATCCGGAGGTGGCTATGGCTACACCTTC

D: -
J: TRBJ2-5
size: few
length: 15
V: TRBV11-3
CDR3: CASSLPAGPRWEQYF
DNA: TGTGCCAGCAGCTTACCGGCGGGGCCCCGTTGGGAGCAGTACTTC

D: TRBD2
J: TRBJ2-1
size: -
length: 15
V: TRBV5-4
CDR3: CASRTIAGGPHEQFF
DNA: TGTGCCAGCCGAACTATAGCGGGAGGGCCCCATGAGCAGTTCTTC

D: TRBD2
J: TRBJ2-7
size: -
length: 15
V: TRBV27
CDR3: CASSQLAGASYEQYF
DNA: TGTGCCAGCAGCCAACTAGCGGGTGCCTCCTACGAGCAGTACTTC

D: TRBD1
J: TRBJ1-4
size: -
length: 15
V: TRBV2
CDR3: CASGGSGTGNEKLFF
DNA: TGTGCCAGCGGGGGGTCCGGGACAGGAAATGAAAAACTGTTTTTT

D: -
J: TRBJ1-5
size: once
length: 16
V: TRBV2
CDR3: CASRGSDRSINQPQHF
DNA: TGTGCCAGCAGGGGTTCCGACAGGTCTATCAATCAGCCCCAGCATTTT

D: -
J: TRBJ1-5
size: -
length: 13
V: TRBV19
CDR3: CASNPGLAQPQHF
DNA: TGTGCCAGCAACCCAGGGTTGGCTCAGCCCCAGCATTTT

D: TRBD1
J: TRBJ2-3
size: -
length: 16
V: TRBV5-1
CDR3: CASSLSGTGWGDTQYF
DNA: TGCGCCAGCAGCTTGTCCGGGACAGGTTGGGGGGATACGCAGTATTTT

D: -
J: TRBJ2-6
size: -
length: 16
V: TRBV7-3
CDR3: CASSSRGGPGANVLTF
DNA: TGTGCCAGCAGCTCCCGCGGGGGCCCCGGGGCCAACGTCCTGACTTTC

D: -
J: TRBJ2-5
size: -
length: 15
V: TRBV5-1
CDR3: CASSLRWGNQETQYF
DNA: TGCGCCAGCAGCTTGAGATGGGGCAATCAAGAGACCCAGTACTTC

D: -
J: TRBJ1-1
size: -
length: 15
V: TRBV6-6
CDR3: CASNPPGGKDTEAFF
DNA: TGTGCCAGCAACCCCCCGGGGGGGAAGGACACTGAAGCTTTCTTT

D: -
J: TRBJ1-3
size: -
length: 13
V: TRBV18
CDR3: CASSRSSGNTIYF
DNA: TGTGCCAGCTCACGGAGCTCTGGAAACACCATATATTTT

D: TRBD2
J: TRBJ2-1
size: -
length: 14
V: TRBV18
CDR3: CASSPLTSGDEQFF
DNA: TGTGCCAGCTCACCACTAACTAGCGGTGATGAGCAGTTCTTC

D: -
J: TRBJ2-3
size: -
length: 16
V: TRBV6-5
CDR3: CASSYMPIAGTDTQYF
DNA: TGTGCCAGCAGTTACATGCCTATAGCCGGCACAGATACGCAGTATTTT

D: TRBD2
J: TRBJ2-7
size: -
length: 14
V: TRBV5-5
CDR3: CASSRPGGSYEQYF
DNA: TGTGCCAGCAGCCGCCCCGGGGGGTCCTACGAGCAGTACTTC

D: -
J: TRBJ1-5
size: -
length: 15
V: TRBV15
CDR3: CATSRGSTANQPQHF
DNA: TGTGCCACCAGCAGAGGAAGTACAGCCAATCAGCCCCAGCATTTT

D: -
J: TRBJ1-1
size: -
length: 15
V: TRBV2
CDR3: CASSEARTGVNEAFF
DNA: TGTGCCAGCAGTGAAGCGCGGACGGGGGTCAATGAAGCTTTCTTT